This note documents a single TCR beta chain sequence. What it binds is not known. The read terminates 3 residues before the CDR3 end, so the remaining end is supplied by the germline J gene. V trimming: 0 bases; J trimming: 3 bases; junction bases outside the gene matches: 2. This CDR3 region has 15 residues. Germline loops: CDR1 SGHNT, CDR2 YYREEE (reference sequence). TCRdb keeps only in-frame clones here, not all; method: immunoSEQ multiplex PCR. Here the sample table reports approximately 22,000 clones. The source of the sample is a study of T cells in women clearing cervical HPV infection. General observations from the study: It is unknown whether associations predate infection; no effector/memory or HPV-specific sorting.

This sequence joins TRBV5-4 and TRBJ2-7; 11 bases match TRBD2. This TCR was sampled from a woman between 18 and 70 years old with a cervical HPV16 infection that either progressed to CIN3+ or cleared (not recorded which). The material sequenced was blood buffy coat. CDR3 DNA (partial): TGTGCCAGCAGCTTGGGTGGACTAGCGGGCTACGAG. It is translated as CASSLGGLAGYE. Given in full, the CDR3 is CASSLGGLAGYEQYF.